This TCR beta chain was recorded in a study of T cell responses to AZD1222 COVID-19 vaccine. Profiling relied on immunoSEQ multiplex PCR, and the TCRdb table lists in-frame clones only, not all of them. The sample consists of about 64,000 clones, about 89% of them appearing once. The CDR3 covers 12 residues. From germline, CDR1 is MNHEY and CDR2 SVGAGI. Trimming pared 6 bases from V and 7 bases from J, leaving 13 bases between. Points from the study as a whole: In a largely white British group with more females than males, clonal diversity was possibly underestimated.

On this clone itself: Its antigen remains unknown.

This TCR came from an adult who received the MenACWY meningococcal vaccine as a control. The chain uses TRBV6-5 and TRBJ2-7, with D perhaps matching TRBD1 (5 bases). This specimen was peripheral blood, taken 28 days after the second dose of the MenACWY control vaccine. The CDR3 is CASRHDRGEQYF. In DNA form, the CDR3 reads TGTGCCAGCAGACACGACAGAGGAGAGCAGTACTTC.